This is a list of T cell receptor beta chains from one sample in a study of T cell repertoires in cytomegalovirus infection. TCRdb re-derived calls from the reads in MiXCR, one entry per CDR3 protein. This sample yields about 260,000 distinct CDR3 sequences, of which roughly an eighth are seen a single time; around 9% belongs to the top ten. The specimen sequenced was PBMCs. The receptors derive from a human donor in good health (CMV status not recorded). Some clones in this sample may be carry-over from other donors' samples. Each CDR3 is given with its conserved first and last residue. A D gene is named only where the DNA matches it firmly. Where a row states a size, it is once, few, many or the class of an expanded clone; other rows omit it.

D: NA; V: TRBV19; size: few; J: TRBJ2-1; CDR3: CASSISGRSDEQFF; DNA: TGTGCCAGTAGTATATCAGGGAGGAGCGATGAGCAGTTCTTC
D: NA; V: TRBV6-2/TRBV6-3; size: few; J: TRBJ2-3; CDR3: CASSYRPGEGVRDTQYF; DNA: TGTGCCAGCAGTTACAGACCTGGAGAAGGGGTGAGAGATACGCAGTATTTT
D: TRBD1; V: TRBV7-6; size: many; J: TRBJ2-3; CDR3: CASSFRHRGPGTDTQYF; DNA: TGTGCCAGCAGCTTCCGTCACAGGGGTCCGGGCACAGATACGCAGTATTTT
D: NA; V: TRBV12-3/TRBV12-4; size: many; J: TRBJ1-5; CDR3: CASTQGINQPQHF; DNA: TGTGCCTCCACACAGGGAATCAATCAGCCCCAGCATTTT
D: TRBD2; V: TRBV28; size: many; J: TRBJ2-7; CDR3: CASSSTSGSGTYEQYF; DNA: TGTGCCAGCAGTTCAACTAGCGGGAGTGGCACCTACGAGCAGTACTTC
D: NA; V: TRBV2; size: NA; J: TRBJ2-3; CDR3: CARSGDLGVDTQYF; DNA: TGTGCCAGGAGTGGGGACCTCGGGGTAGATACGCAGTATTTT
D: NA; V: TRBV5-4; size: NA; J: TRBJ2-5; CDR3: CASSWVDETQYF; DNA: TGTGCCAGCAGCTGGGTGGATGAGACCCAGTACTTC
D: TRBD1; V: TRBV7-6; size: NA; J: TRBJ2-6; CDR3: CASSFGPMTGGFSGANVLTF; DNA: TGTGCCAGCAGCTTTGGGCCAATGACAGGGGGTTTCTCTGGGGCCAACGTCCTGACTTTC
D: TRBD2; V: TRBV10-3; size: many; J: TRBJ2-3; CDR3: CAISALAGGPDTQYF; DNA: TGTGCCATCAGTGCTCTGGCGGGGGGGCCTGATACGCAGTATTTT
D: NA; V: TRBV5-4; size: few; J: TRBJ1-1; CDR3: CASSFGGFGSRGTEAFF; DNA: TGTGCCAGCAGCTTTGGGGGGTTTGGATCCCGGGGGACGGAAGCTTTCTTT
D: NA; V: TRBV3-1; size: once; J: TRBJ1-2; CDR3: CASSQSGYGYTF; DNA: TGTGCCAGCAGCCAATCAGGTTATGGCTACACCTTC
D: NA; V: TRBV7-6; size: many; J: TRBJ1-1; CDR3: CASSPRPNTEAFF; DNA: TGTGCCAGCAGTCCCCGACCGAACACTGAAGCTTTCTTT
D: TRBD2; V: TRBV11-2; size: many; J: TRBJ2-7; CDR3: CASSLESGGSYEQYF; DNA: TGTGCCAGCAGCTTAGAATCGGGAGGCTCCTACGAGCAGTACTTC
D: TRBD1; V: TRBV7-8; size: many; J: TRBJ2-7; CDR3: CASSLVVQGAREQYF; DNA: TGTGCCAGCAGCTTAGTAGTTCAGGGGGCAAGGGAGCAGTACTTC
D: TRBD1; V: TRBV7-2; size: many; J: TRBJ1-2; CDR3: CASSPNDRVYGYTF; DNA: TGTGCCAGCAGCCCCAACGACAGGGTCTATGGCTACACCTTC
D: TRBD1; V: TRBV4-1; size: few; J: TRBJ1-1; CDR3: CASSQADLGQGGTEAFF; DNA: TGCGCCAGCAGCCAAGCGGACTTGGGACAGGGCGGTACTGAAGCTTTCTTT
D: NA; V: TRBV5-4; size: many; J: TRBJ2-3; CDR3: CASSLSSSTDTQYF; DNA: TGTGCCAGCAGCTTGTCTTCCAGCACAGATACGCAGTATTTT
D: TRBD2; V: TRBV12-3/TRBV12-4; size: few; J: TRBJ2-7; CDR3: CASSPTSGGYEQYF; DNA: TGTGCCAGCAGCCCGACTAGCGGGGGCTACGAGCAGTACTTC
D: NA; V: TRBV28; size: few; J: TRBJ2-7; CDR3: CASSSDTWYFSYEQYF; DNA: TGTGCCAGCAGTTCGGACACCTGGTACTTTTCTTACGAGCAGTACTTC
D: NA; V: TRBV14; size: many; J: TRBJ1-2; CDR3: CASSPFDSPNYGYTF; DNA: TGTGCCAGCAGCCCTTTCGACAGCCCCAACTATGGCTACACCTTC
D: NA; V: TRBV20-1; size: few; J: TRBJ1-1; CDR3: CNTRGHDLMNTEAFF; DNA: TGCAACACCCGGGGCCACGATTTAATGAACACTGAAGCTTTCTTT
D: TRBD2; V: TRBV7-3; size: few; J: TRBJ2-1; CDR3: CASSLNGGLADDEQFF; DNA: TGTGCCAGCAGCTTAAACGGGGGACTAGCCGACGATGAGCAGTTCTTC
D: NA; V: TRBV7-8; size: many; J: TRBJ2-1; CDR3: CASSGIGPNNEQFF; DNA: TGTGCCAGCAGCGGCATCGGACCCAACAATGAGCAGTTCTTC
D: TRBD2; V: TRBV7-4; size: NA; J: TRBJ2-3; CDR3: CASSYPTSGGEDTQYF; DNA: TGTGCCAGCAGCTACCCCACTAGCGGGGGGGAAGATACGCAGTATTTT
D: TRBD2; V: TRBV7-4; size: few; J: TRBJ2-1; CDR3: CASSFSGNNEQFF; DNA: TGTGCCAGCAGCTTTAGCGGGAACAATGAGCAGTTCTTC